The clone carrying this T cell receptor beta chain appeared a single time. No antigen is known for it. A much larger clone lies a single base off, so this may be a read error. The sample originates from a study of tumor and adjacent non-tumor tissue in lung cancer. For the study at large: Patients were aged about 30 to 85, roughly nine men and about five women, stage I to III. Study results and caveats: Shorter survival was associated with higher TCR diversity in tumors.

No cell sorting was done before RNA was extracted from the tissue. A modified ARM-PCR protocol with three rounds of nested PCR amplified TCRbeta. Via MiXCR, TCRdb re-called the multiplex PCR reads, giving one row per CDR3 protein. The repertoire holds tens of thousands of distinct CDR3 sequences, with around 75% as singletons. Unmatched junction bases numbered 6, after V lost 7 bases and J lost 7 bases. CDR1 SGHRS and CDR2 YFSETQ come from the germline V gene. The CDR3 consists of 12 residues. Sample: lung tumor tissue. This chain connects TRBV5-1 to TRBJ1-1, with TRBD1 matching 8 bases. The source is a woman between 50 and 59 years old with non-small cell lung cancer. In DNA, the CDR3 is TGCGCCAGCTGCCGGGACAGGAGTGAAGCTTTCTTT. It translates to CASCRDRSEAFF.